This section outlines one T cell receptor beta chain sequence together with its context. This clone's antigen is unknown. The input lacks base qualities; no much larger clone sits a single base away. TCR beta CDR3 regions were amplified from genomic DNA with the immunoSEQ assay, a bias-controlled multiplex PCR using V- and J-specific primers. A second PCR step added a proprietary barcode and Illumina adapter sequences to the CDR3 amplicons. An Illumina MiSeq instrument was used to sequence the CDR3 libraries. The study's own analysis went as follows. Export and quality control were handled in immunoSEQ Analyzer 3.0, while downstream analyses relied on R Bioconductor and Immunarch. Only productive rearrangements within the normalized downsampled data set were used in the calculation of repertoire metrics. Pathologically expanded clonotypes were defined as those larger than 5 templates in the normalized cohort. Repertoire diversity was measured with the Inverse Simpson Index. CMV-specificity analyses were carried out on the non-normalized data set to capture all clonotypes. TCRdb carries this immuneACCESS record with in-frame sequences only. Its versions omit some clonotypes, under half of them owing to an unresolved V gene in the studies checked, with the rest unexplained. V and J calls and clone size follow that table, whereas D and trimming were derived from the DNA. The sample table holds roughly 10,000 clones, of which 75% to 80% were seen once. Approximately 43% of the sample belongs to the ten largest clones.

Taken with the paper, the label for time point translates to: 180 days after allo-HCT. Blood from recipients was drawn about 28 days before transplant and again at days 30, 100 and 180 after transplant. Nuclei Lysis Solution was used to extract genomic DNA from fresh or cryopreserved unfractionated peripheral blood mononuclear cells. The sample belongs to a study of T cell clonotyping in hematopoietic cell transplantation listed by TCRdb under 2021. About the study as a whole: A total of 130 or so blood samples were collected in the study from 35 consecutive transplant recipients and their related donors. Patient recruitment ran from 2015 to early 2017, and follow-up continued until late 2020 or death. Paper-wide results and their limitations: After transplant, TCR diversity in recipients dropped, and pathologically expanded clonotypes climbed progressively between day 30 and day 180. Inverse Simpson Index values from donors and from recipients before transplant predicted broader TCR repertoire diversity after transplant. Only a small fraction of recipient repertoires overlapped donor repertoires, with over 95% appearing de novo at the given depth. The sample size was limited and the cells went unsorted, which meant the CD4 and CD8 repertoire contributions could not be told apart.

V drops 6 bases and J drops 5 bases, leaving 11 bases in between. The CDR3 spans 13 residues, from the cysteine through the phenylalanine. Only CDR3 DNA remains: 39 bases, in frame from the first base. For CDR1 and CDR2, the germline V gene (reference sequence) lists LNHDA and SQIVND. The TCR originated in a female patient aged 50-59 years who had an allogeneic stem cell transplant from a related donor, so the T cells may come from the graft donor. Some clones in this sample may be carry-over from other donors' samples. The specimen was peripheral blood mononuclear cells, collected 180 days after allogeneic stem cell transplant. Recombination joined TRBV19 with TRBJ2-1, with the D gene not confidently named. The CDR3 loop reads CASRKDGNNEQFF. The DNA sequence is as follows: TGTGCCAGTAGAAAAGACGGAAACAATGAGCAGTTCTTC.